These 23 T cell receptor beta chains were all obtained from the same sample, sequenced in a study of early T cells in non-severe SARS-CoV-2 infection. TCRdb processed the 5' RACE reads anew with MiXCR; each CDR3 protein has one entry. The profile shows 99,000 or so distinct CDR3 sequences, approximately 16% of them singletons. Sequencing was done on a sample of whole blood. The receptors were gathered from an adult who was a healthcare worker with PCR-confirmed SARS-CoV-2 infection or an uninfected control (not recorded which).

J is TRBJ2-6 and V is TRBV12-3 or TRBV12-4; D perhaps matches TRBD2 (7 bases). There are 16 residues in the CDR3. Trimming cost V 3 bases and J 2 bases, with 11 bases left between them. The CDR3 here is CASSFRGGTGANVLTF. The CDR3 DNA reads as TGTGCCAGCAGTTTTAGGGGGGGGACTGGGGCCAACGTCCTGACTTTC.

The table lists this clonotype with a few counts. The V call is TRBV6-1, the J call TRBJ1-2; the D gene is possibly TRBD1 (6 bases). The CDR3 runs 15 residues. Between the trimmed V and J ends, which lost 7 bases and 1 base, there was a span of 16 bases. CDR1 is MNHNS and CDR2 is SASEGT in the germline V gene. The chain's CDR3 is CASTLVGANNYGYTF. The CDR3 DNA reads TGTGCCAGCACCCTAGTGGGGGCAAATAACTATGGCTACACCTTC.

The chain employs TRBV20-1 and TRBJ2-3, with D possibly matching TRBD1 (5 bases). Per the germline V gene, CDR1 is DFQATT and CDR2 is SNEGSKA (reference sequence). This CDR3 comprises 15 residues. V was cut by 2 bases and J by 4 bases, with 16 bases left in between. The CDR3 loop is CSARRLAGPPDTQYF. DNA for the CDR3: TGCAGTGCTAGACGCCTGGCAGGGCCCCCAGATACGCAGTATTTT.

This chain joins TRBV12-3 or TRBV12-4 and TRBJ2-2, with a tentative D call TRBD2 (6 bases). V lost 5 bases and J lost 5, with 12 bases in between. The CDR3 has 14 residues. The CDR3 DNA is TGTGCCAGCAGTCTCACAGGAGGGACCGGGGAGCTGTTTTTT. As protein: CASSLTGGTGELFF.

This clonotype has a handful of counts. The chain uses TRBV2 and TRBJ1-6; maybe TRBD1 (6 bases). This CDR3 is 14 amino acids long. Trimming cost V 6 bases and J 6 bases, with 12 bases left between them. The germline V gene encodes CDR1 SNHLY and CDR2 FYNNEI. The CDR3 spells CASRGQTVNSPLHF. The CDR3 nucleotides read TGTGCCAGCAGGGGACAAACTGTTAATTCACCCCTCCACTTT. The full variable domain, completed using reference TRBV2 and TRBJ1-6, is EPEVTQTPSHQVTQMGQEVILRCVPISNHLYFYWYRQILGQKVEFLVSFYNNEISEKSEIFDDQFSVERPDGSNFTLKIRSTKLEDSAMYFCASRGQTVNSPLHFGNGTRLTVT.

CDR3 residues: CASSRPNYGYTF. As DNA, the CDR3 is TGTGCCAGTAGTAGGCCTAACTATGGCTACACCTTC. The chain couples TRBV19 to TRBJ1-2; D gene uncertain. Germline CDR1 LNHDA, CDR2 SQIVND (reference sequence). V lost 4 bases to trimming and J lost 0 bases, with 3 bases between them. The CDR3 totals 12 residues.

This clonotype has ten or more counts. The chain uses TRBV11-2 and TRBJ2-1; D remains ambiguous. The V gene's germline CDR1 is SGHAT and CDR2 FQNNGV. Trimming took 7 bases from V and 8 from J, leaving 15 bases between them. The CDR3 runs 13 residues. CDR3 sequence: CASKLSRHDEQFF. The CDR3 DNA reads TGTGCCAGCAAGCTTTCCAGGCACGATGAGCAGTTCTTC.

This clonotype showed up many times. The CDR3 nucleotides are TGTGCCAGCAGCTTAGACTCAGGCGGGAGGACCTACGAGCAGTACTTC. This translates into CASSLDSGGRTYEQYF. The chain carries TRBV7-2 and TRBJ2-7; the match to TRBD2 covers 8 bases. Germline V CDR1 and CDR2: SGHTA, FQGNSA. The CDR3 has 16 amino acids. J was trimmed by 2 bases and V by 1 base; bases with no gene match: 7.

V gene TRBV11-2 combines with J gene TRBJ2-2, with a possible D match to TRBD1 (6 bases). Germline loops: CDR1 SGHAT, CDR2 FQNNGV. The V end was cut by 6 bases, the J end by 4 bases, with 12 bases between. The length of the CDR3 is 14 residues. The CDR3 DNA is TGTGCCAGCAGTCCTATGGACAGCACCGGGGAGCTGTTTTTT. This codes for CASSPMDSTGELFF.

This clonotype occurred a few times. The chain links TRBV2 to TRBJ1-5; D is undetermined. V shed 4 bases and J shed 2 bases, with 15 bases lying between them. The CDR3 has 16 amino acids. Per germline, CDR1 SNHLY and CDR2 FYNNEI. CDR3 nucleotides: TGTGCCAGCAGTGCACCGCTGAGTCTGGGCAATCAGCCCCAGCATTTT. Protein sequence: CASSAPLSLGNQPQHF.

This chain links TRBV20-1 with TRBJ2-5, with a weak D call TRBD2 (6 bases). Trimming removed 6 bases from V and 7 bases from J, with 24 bases in between. The length of the CDR3 is 15 residues. Germline loops: CDR1 DFQATT, CDR2 SNEGSKA (reference sequence). CDR3 nucleotide sequence: TGCAGTGCCACCCCTCCGGGACTTCTCGGGGTGACCCAGTACTTC. The encoded protein is CSATPPGLLGVTQYF.

This clonotype was seen at least ten times. The chain links TRBV20-1 to TRBJ1-1; no clear D gene. V was cut by 3 bases and J by 0 bases, with 8 bases left in between. This CDR3 has 13 amino acids. CDR1 is DFQATT, CDR2 SNEGSKA, per germline (reference sequence). CDR3: CSASPPLNTEAFF. The CDR3 nucleotides read TGCAGTGCTAGTCCCCCGCTGAACACTGAAGCTTTCTTT.

This clonotype showed up just a few times. The genes are TRBV28 and TRBJ2-3, with TRBD2 identical over 12 bases. The V gene end was trimmed by 1 base and the J gene end by 4 bases; junction bases not matched to a gene: 3. The germline V gene has CDR1 MDHEN and CDR2 SYDVKM. The CDR3 has 16 amino acids. The CDR3 here is CASSLSLAGGADTQYF. CDR3 DNA: TGTGCCAGCAGTTTATCCCTAGCGGGGGGGGCAGATACGCAGTATTTT.

Only a few counts were recorded for this clonotype. The CDR3 bases are TGTGCCAGCAATCCAGACCCCAGGAAGGAGACCTACAATGAGCAGTTCTTC. Translating it yields CASNPDPRKETYNEQFF. V and J are TRBV6-2 or TRBV6-3 and TRBJ2-1; D not certain. Germline lookup yields CDR1 MNHEY and CDR2 SVGEGT. V was shortened by 7 bases and J by 2 bases, with 21 bases between the two germline ends. The CDR3 consists of 17 residues.

This clonotype has at least ten counts. The chain combines TRBV7-6 with TRBJ2-3; D remains ambiguous. Germline V gene data show CDR1 as SGHVS and CDR2 as FNYEAQ. This CDR3 has 15 amino acids. With 3 bases removed from V and 2 bases from J, the gap between germline ends came to 12 bases. The CDR3 sequence: CASSLMGPDTDTQYF. CDR3 nucleotides: TGTGCCAGCAGCTTGATGGGTCCAGACACAGATACGCAGTATTTT.

V is TRBV6-4 and J is TRBJ2-1; either TRBD1 or TRBD2 may fit D (5 bases each). The CDR3 sequence is 14 residues long. From germline, CDR1 is MRHNA and CDR2 SNTAGT. With 4 bases removed from V and 7 bases from J, the gap between germline ends came to 14 bases. This chain's CDR3 is CASSVAGSGNEQFF. CDR3 in DNA: TGTGCCAGCAGTGTTGCGGGCTCAGGGAATGAGCAGTTCTTC.

This rearrangement joins TRBV20-1 to TRBJ2-1; D could derive from TRBD1 or TRBD2 (5 bases each). The V gene's germline CDR1 is DFQATT and CDR2 SNEGSKA (reference sequence). The CDR3 runs 14 residues. V lost 6 bases and J lost 7, with 19 bases in between. The CDR3 sequence is CSADRTRRLNEQFF. Here the CDR3 DNA reads TGCAGTGCCGATAGGACAAGGAGGTTGAATGAGCAGTTCTTC.

The table lists this clonotype with a few counts. CDR3 sequence (DNA): TGCGCCAGCAGTAAGACTGGTTCGGCCGGGGAGCTGTTTTTT. This translates into CASSKTGSAGELFF. The chain recombines TRBV10-1 with TRBJ2-2; no clear D gene. The CDR3 extends over 14 amino acids. CDR1 and CDR2 from the germline V gene are WNHNN and SYGVQD (reference sequence). V lost 5 bases and J 6 bases, leaving 13 bases between the germline ends.

This chain uses TRBV29-1 with TRBJ2-7, with D possibly matching TRBD1 (7 bases). The CDR3 runs to 12 residues. Trimming stripped 3 bases from V and 3 bases from J, with 9 bases between. From germline, CDR1 is SQVTM and CDR2 ANQGSEA. CDR3: CSVDRGDYEQYF. DNA for the CDR3: TGCAGCGTTGACAGGGGGGACTACGAGCAGTACTTC.

This clonotype has at least ten counts. This sequence joins TRBV6-5 and TRBJ1-2; D gene uncertain. CDR1 MNHEY and CDR2 SVGAGI come from the germline V gene. V was clipped by 2 bases and J by 5 bases, with 9 bases between them. The CDR3 is made up of 13 amino acids. The CDR3 region has the DNA TGTGCCAGCAGTTACGGGCAGAAATATGGCTACACCTTC. Translating gives CASSYGQKYGYTF.

This clonotype was counted only a few times. CDR3 sequence reads: CASSPQSQGSDSPLHF. Written as DNA, the CDR3 is TGCGCCAGCAGCCCCCAATCTCAGGGGAGTGATTCACCCCTCCACTTT. V is TRBV5-1 and J is TRBJ1-6, with D possibly being TRBD1 (6 bases). The CDR3 sequence is 16 residues long. From germline, CDR1 is SGHRS and CDR2 YFSETQ. V was clipped by 4 bases and J by 8 bases, with 19 bases between them.

This clonotype has more than one count but fewer than ten. This chain links TRBV11-2 with TRBJ2-3, with unresolved D. The V gene's germline CDR1 is SGHAT and CDR2 FQNNGV. CDR3 size: 16 residues. Trimming took off 7 bases at V and 0 bases at J, with 17 bases between the two ends. The CDR3 spells CASIPVRSSSTDTQYF. In DNA, the CDR3 is TGTGCCAGCATCCCCGTCCGATCCTCTAGCACAGATACGCAGTATTTT.

The chain couples TRBV27 to TRBJ2-7; maybe TRBD2 (6 bases). CDR3 length: 14 amino acids. V lost 2 bases and J 5 bases, leaving 13 bases between the germline ends. Germline loops: CDR1 MNHEY, CDR2 SMNVEV (reference sequence). The CDR3: CASSLRQGGDEQYF. CDR3 DNA: TGTGCCAGCAGTTTAAGGCAGGGCGGGGACGAGCAGTACTTC.